The clone carrying this TCR beta chain has just a few counts. Its matching antigen is unknown. TCRdb called the reads again in MiXCR, with one record for every CDR3 protein. This table holds some 700,000 distinct CDR3 sequences, about 30% found once. The sample belongs to a study of T cell repertoires in cytomegalovirus infection. Germline loops: CDR1 SEHNR, CDR2 FQNEAQ (reference sequence). Between the trimmed V and J ends, which lost 2 bases and 0 bases, there was a span of 8 bases. The CDR3 has 14 amino acids. The sample was cultured PBMCs, taken from culture after CMV antigen stimulation. This chain connects TRBV7-9 to TRBJ2-7, with a tentative D call TRBD2 (5 bases). The sequence was obtained from a human donor in good health (CMV status not recorded). Some clones in this sample may be carry-over from other donors' samples. CDR3 sequence (DNA): TGTGCCAGCAGCTTAACAGAGGGCTCCTACGAGCAGTACTTC. It specifies CASSLTEGSYEQYF.